Shown below are 13 T cell receptor beta chains from a single sample sequenced in a study of T cells in Graves' hyperthyroidism and ophthalmopathy. What was amplified from RNA transcripts were TCR beta CDR3 regions. With the HTBI primer set, the TCR CDR3 went through a first round of RT-PCR. Each CDR3 protein is one row after TCRdb ran MiXCR on the multiplex PCR reads. In the table there are hundreds of thousands of distinct CDR3 sequences, about 45% of which are singletons. The sample taken for sequencing was peripheral blood or thyroid tissue (not recorded which). The receptors derive from an adult man with Graves' disease, either hyperthyroidism or ophthalmopathy (not recorded which).

The gene calls are TRBV7-8 and TRBJ2-7; D may correspond to TRBD1 or TRBD2 (5 bases each). The germline V and J ends were trimmed by 6 bases and 2 bases, with 17 bases remaining between them. CDR3 size: 15 residues. The V gene's germline CDR1 is SGHVS and CDR2 FQNEAQ. CDR3 sequence: CASSLGPPRAYEQYF. The CDR3 DNA reads TGTGCCAGCAGTTTGGGACCTCCGCGGGCCTACGAGCAGTACTTC.

The chain couples TRBV13 to TRBJ1-5; TRBD1 might be the D (6 bases). Between the trimmed V and J ends, which lost 6 bases and 1 base, there was a span of 13 bases. The germline V gene has CDR1 PRHDT and CDR2 FYEKMQ (reference sequence). CDR3 length: 15 residues. In nucleotides, the CDR3 is TGTGCCAGCAGTCTATGGACAGCAAGCAATCAGCCCCAGCATTTT. Translated, it gives CASSLWTASNQPQHF.

This clonotype was seen just once. This chain links TRBV20-1 with TRBJ1-6; TRBD1 matches at 9 bases. Germline V gives CDR1 DFQATT, CDR2 SNEGSKA (reference sequence). The CDR3 length is 15 residues. The V segment lost 4 bases and the J segment 9 bases; nucleotides outside the gene matches: 10. CDR3 amino acids: CSATSGTGRSSPLHF. DNA of the CDR3: TGCAGTGCTACATCCGGGACAGGGCGTAGTTCACCCCTCCACTTT.

This clonotype appeared many times. The chain combines TRBV24-1 with TRBJ1-2; possible D gene TRBD1, 5 bases. The germline CDR1 and CDR2 sequences are KGHDR and SFDVKD. The V and J ends lost 5 bases and 3 bases respectively, with 12 bases between them. This CDR3 spans 14 amino acids. The CDR3 DNA follows: TGTGCCACCAGTGGCCAGGGCTGGGACTATGGCTACACCTTC. This encodes CATSGQGWDYGYTF.

This clonotype was counted many times. The CDR3 region is CASSPGTSRETQYF. CDR3 coding DNA: TGTGCCAGCAGCCCCGGGACTAGCCGGGAGACCCAGTACTTC. This chain uses TRBV7-8 with TRBJ2-5; TRBD2 matches 9 bases. Per germline, CDR1 SGHVS and CDR2 FQNEAQ. This CDR3 spans 14 amino acids. Germline trimming cut 5 bases from V and 5 bases from J; bases unmatched to any gene: 6.

There are a few counts of this clonotype. The V call is TRBV4-1, the J call TRBJ1-2; D not certain. CDR1 MGHRA and CDR2 YSYEKL come from the germline V gene. V was shortened by 0 bases and J by 5 bases, with 10 bases between the two germline ends. The length of the CDR3 is 14 residues. CDR3 residues: CASSQDVGPYGYTF. As DNA, the CDR3 is TGCGCCAGCAGCCAAGATGTAGGGCCATATGGCTACACCTTC.

This chain links TRBV10-2 with TRBJ2-5; 12 nucleotides match TRBD1. This CDR3 comprises 14 residues. Trimming at V came to 5 bases and at J to 4 bases, leaving 2 bases not matched to a gene. CDR1 and CDR2 (germline): WSHSY, SAAADI. CDR3 region: CASSTGQGAETQYF. The CDR3 nucleotides are TGCGCCAGCAGTACGGGACAGGGGGCAGAGACCCAGTACTTC.

The chain joins TRBV10-3 to TRBJ2-7; the match to TRBD2 covers 9 bases. Looked up from germline, CDR1 is ENHRY and CDR2 is SYGVKD. CDR3 size: 13 residues. V trimming: 5 bases; J trimming: 5 bases; junction bases outside the gene matches: 4. The CDR3 loop is CAISPGLADEQYF. The CDR3 DNA reads TGTGCCATCAGTCCGGGACTAGCAGACGAGCAGTACTTC.

This chain uses TRBV19 with TRBJ1-1; D not certain. The CDR3 has 13 residues. Per the germline V gene, CDR1 is LNHDA and CDR2 is SQIVND (reference sequence). V lost 7 bases to trimming and J lost 11 bases, with 20 bases between them. The CDR3 bases are TGTGCCAGTAAAAACACCGACCGGGCCTTGGCTTTCTTT. Translation: CASKNTDRALAFF.

There are many counts of this clonotype. The chain couples TRBV29-1 to TRBJ1-2; no firm D call. V shed 4 bases and J shed 5 bases, with 11 bases lying between them. The CDR3 loop spans 12 amino acids. Per the germline V gene, CDR1 is SQVTM and CDR2 is ANQGSEA. CDR3 protein: CSVGVSDYGYTF. The CDR3 region has the DNA TGCAGCGTTGGGGTTTCGGATTATGGCTACACCTTC.

The table lists this clonotype with many counts. The V gene is TRBV29-1, the J gene TRBJ2-5; D is uncertain. Germline V gene data show CDR1 as SQVTM and CDR2 as ANQGSEA. V was pared by 6 bases and J by 5 bases, with 13 bases between. The CDR3 runs 12 residues. CDR3 nucleotide sequence: TGCAGCGTACGGTCCGTCGGGGAGACCCAGTACTTC. Translation: CSVRSVGETQYF.

This chain joins TRBV14 and TRBJ1-1; 9 nucleotides align to TRBD1. The CDR3 extends over 16 amino acids. The V gene end was trimmed by 8 bases and the J gene end by 0 bases; junction bases not matched to a gene: 10. The germline V gene encodes CDR1 SGHDN and CDR2 FVKESK. Here the CDR3 DNA reads TGTGCCAGCGGCCCCGACAGGGGGAACGTGAACACTGAAGCTTTCTTT. This encodes CASGPDRGNVNTEAFF.

This clonotype was detected only a few times. The chain employs TRBV9 and TRBJ2-5; 12 bases are a match to TRBD2. Germline CDR1 and CDR2: SGDLS and YYNGEE. V lost 1 base to trimming and J lost 5 bases; unmatched junction nucleotides: 9. The CDR3 is 17 residues long. CDR3 amino acids: CASSVSPGLAGRETQYF. In DNA form, the CDR3 reads TGTGCCAGCAGCGTAAGTCCCGGACTAGCGGGAAGGGAGACCCAGTACTTC.